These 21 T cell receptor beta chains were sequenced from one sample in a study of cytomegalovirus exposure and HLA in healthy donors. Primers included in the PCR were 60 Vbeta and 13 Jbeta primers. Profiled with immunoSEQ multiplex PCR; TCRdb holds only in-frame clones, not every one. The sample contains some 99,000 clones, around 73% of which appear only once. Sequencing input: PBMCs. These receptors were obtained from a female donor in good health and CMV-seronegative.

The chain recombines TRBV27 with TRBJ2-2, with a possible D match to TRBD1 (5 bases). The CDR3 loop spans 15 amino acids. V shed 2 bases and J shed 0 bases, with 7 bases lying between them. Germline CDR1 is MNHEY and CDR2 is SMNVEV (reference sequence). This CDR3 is CASSLRQTNTGELFF. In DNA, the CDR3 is TGTGCCAGCAGTTTACGACAGACGAACACCGGGGAGCTGTTTTTT.

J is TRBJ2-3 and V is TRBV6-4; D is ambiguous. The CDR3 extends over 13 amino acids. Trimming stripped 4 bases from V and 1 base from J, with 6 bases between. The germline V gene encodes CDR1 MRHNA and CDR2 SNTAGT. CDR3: CASSAEGTDTQYF. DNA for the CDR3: TGTGCCAGCAGTGCCGAGGGCACAGATACGCAGTATTTT.

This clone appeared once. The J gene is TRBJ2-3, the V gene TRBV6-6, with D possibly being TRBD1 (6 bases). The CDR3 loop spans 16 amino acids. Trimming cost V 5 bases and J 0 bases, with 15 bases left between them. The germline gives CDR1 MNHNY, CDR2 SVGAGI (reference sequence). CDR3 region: CASSTLTGPSTDTQYF. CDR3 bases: TGTGCCAGCAGTACCTTGACAGGCCCCAGCACAGATACGCAGTATTTT.

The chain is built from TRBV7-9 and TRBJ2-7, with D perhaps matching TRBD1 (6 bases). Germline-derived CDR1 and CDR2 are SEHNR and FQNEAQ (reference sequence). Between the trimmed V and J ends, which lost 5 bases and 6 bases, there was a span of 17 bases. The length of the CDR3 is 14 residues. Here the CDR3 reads CASSRPQGGIEQYF. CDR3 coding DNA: TGTGCCAGCAGCCGTCCACAGGGTGGAATCGAGCAGTACTTC.

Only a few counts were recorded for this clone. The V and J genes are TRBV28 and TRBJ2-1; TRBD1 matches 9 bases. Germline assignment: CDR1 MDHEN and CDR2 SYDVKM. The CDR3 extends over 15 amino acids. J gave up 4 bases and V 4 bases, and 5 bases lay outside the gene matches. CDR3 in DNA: TGTGCCAGCAGTTCCGGGACAGGGTTTTACAATGAGCAGTTCTTC. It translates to CASSSGTGFYNEQFF.

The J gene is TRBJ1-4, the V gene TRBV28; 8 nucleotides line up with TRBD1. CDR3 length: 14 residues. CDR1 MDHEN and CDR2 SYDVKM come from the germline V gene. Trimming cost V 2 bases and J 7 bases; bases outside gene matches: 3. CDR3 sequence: CASSLQGAGEKLFF. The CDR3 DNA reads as TGTGCCAGCAGTTTACAGGGGGCGGGTGAAAAACTGTTTTTT. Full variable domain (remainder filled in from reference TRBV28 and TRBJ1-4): DVKVTQSSRYLVKRTGEKVFLECVQDMDHENMFWYRQDPGLGLRLIYFSYDVKMKEKGDIPEGYSVSREKKERFSLILESASTNQTSMYLCASSLQGAGEKLFFGSGTQLSVL.

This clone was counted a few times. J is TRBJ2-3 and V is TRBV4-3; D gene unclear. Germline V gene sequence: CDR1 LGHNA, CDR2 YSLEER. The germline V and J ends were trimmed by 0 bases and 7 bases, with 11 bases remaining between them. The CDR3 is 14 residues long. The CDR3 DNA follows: TGCGCCAGCAGCCAAGAAAGATCCGGGTATACGCAGTATTTT. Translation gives CASSQERSGYTQYF.

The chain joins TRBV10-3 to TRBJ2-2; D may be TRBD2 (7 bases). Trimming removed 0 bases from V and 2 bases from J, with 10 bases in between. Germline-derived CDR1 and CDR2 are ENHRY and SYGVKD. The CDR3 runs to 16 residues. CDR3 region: CAISESAGANTGELFF. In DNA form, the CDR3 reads TGTGCCATCAGTGAGTCGGCGGGGGCCAACACCGGGGAGCTGTTTTTT.

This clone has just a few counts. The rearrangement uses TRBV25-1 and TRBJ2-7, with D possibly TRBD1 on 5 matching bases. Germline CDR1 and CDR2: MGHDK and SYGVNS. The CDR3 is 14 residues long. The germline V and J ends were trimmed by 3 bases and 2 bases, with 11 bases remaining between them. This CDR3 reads CASSDRVITYEQYF. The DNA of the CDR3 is TGTGCCAGCAGTGACAGGGTGATCACCTACGAGCAGTACTTC.

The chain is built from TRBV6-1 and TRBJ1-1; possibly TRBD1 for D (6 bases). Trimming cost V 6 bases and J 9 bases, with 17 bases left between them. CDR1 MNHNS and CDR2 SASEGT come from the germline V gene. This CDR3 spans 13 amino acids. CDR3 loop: CASSDNGQSQAFF. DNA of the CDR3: TGTGCCAGCAGCGACAACGGACAGTCACAAGCTTTCTTT.

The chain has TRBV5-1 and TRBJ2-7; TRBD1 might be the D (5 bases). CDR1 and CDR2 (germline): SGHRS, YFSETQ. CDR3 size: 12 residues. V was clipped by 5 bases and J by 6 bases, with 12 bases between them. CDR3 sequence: CASSSGQGEQYF. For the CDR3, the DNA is TGCGCCAGCAGTTCAGGGCAGGGCGAGCAGTACTTC.

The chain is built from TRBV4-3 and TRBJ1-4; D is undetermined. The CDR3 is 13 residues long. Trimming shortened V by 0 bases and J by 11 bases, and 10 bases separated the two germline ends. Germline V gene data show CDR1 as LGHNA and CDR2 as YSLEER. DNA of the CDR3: TGCGCCAGCAGCCAAGACATGACACAGAAACTGTTTTTT. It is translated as CASSQDMTQKLFF.

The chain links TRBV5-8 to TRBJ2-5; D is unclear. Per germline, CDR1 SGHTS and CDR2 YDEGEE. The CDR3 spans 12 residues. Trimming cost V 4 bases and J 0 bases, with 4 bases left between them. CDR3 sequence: CASSQNQETQYF. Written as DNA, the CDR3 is TGTGCCAGCAGCCAAAACCAAGAGACCCAGTACTTC.

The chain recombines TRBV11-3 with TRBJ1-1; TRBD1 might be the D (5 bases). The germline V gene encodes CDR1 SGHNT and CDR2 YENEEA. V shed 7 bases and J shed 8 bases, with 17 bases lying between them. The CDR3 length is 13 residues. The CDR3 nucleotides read TGTGCCAGCACCCAGGGCGGACGGCGAGAAGCTTTCTTT. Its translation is CASTQGGRREAFF.

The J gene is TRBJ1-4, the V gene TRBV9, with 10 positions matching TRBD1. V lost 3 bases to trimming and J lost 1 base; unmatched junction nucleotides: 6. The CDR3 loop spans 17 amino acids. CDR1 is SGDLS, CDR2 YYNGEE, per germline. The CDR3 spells CASSDARDRGTNEKLFF. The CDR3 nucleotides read TGTGCCAGCAGCGACGCCCGGGACAGGGGAACTAATGAAAAACTGTTTTTT.

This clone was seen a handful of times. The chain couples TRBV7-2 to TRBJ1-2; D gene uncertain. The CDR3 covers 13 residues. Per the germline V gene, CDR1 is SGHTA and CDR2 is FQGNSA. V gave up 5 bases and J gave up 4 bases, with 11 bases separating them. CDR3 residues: CASSVTDFYGYTF. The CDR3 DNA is TGTGCCAGCAGCGTAACAGATTTCTATGGCTACACCTTC.

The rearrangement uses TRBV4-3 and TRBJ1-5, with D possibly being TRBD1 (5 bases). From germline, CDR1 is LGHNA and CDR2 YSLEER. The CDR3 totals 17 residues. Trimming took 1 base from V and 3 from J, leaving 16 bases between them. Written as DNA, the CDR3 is TGCGCCAGCAGCCAAGGCCGCAGCAGGGTCGCCAATCAGCCCCAGCATTTT. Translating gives CASSQGRSRVANQPQHF.

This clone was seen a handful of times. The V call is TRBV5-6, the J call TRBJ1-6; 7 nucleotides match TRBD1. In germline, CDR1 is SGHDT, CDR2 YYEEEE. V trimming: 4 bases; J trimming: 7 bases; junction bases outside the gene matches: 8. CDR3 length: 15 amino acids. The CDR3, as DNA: TGTGCCAGCAGCCCCGACAGGGCGGAGAATTCACCCCTCCACTTT. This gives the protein CASSPDRAENSPLHF.

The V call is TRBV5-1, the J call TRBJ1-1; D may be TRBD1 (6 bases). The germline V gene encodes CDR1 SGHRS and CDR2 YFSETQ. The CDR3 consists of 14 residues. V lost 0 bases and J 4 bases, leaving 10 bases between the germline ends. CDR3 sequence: CASSLGGGFTEAFF. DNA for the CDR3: TGCGCCAGCAGCTTGGGAGGGGGATTCACTGAAGCTTTCTTT.

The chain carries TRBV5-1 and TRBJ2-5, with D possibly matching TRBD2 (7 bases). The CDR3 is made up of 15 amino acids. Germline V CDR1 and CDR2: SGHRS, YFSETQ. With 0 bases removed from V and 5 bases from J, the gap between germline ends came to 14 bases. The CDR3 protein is CASSLESRGAETQYF. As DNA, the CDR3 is TGCGCCAGCAGCTTGGAGAGTCGGGGGGCGGAGACCCAGTACTTC.

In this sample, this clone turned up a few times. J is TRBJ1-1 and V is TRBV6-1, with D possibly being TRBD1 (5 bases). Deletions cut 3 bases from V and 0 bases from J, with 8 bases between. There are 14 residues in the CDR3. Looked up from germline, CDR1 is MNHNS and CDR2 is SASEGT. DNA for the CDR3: TGTGCCAGCAGTGAGGGGGGGATGAACACTGAAGCTTTCTTT. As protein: CASSEGGMNTEAFF.